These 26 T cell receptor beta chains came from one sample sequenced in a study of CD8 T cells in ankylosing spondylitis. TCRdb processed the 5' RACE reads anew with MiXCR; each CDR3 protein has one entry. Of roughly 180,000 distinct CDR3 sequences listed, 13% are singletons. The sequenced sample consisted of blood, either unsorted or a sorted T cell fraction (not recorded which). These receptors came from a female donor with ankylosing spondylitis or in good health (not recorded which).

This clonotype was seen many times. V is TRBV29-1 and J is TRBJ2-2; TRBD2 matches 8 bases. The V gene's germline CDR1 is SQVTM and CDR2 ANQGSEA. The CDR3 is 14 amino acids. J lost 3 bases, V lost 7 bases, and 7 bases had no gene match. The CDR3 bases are TGCAGCGCCCAGCGGGAGTGGGACACCGGGGAGCTGTTTTTT. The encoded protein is CSAQREWDTGELFF.

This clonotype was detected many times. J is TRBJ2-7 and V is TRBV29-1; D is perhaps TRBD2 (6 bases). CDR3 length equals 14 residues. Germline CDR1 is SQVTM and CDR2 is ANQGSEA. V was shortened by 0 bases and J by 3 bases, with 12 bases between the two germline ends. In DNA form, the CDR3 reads TGCAGCGTTGAAGATCAAAACGGGGGCTACGAGCAGTACTTC. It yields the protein CSVEDQNGGYEQYF.

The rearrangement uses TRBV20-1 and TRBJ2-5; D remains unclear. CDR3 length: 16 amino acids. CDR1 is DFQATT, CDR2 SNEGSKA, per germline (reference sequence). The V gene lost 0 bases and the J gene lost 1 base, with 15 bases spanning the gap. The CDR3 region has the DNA TGCAGTGCTAGAGATCTGCAATTAATTGGCCAAGAGACCCAGTACTTC. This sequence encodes CSARDLQLIGQETQYF.

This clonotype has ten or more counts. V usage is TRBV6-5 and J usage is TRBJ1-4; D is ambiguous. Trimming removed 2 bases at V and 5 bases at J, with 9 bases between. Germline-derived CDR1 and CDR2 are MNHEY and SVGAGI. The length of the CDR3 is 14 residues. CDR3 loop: CASSYRNRNEKLFF. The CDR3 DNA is TGTGCCAGCAGTTACCGGAACAGAAATGAAAAACTGTTTTTT.

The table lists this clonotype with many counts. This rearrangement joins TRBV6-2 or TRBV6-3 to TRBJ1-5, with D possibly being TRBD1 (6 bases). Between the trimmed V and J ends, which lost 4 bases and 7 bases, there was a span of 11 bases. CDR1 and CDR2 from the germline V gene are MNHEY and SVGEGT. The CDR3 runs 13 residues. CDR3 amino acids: CASSSQGGQPQHF. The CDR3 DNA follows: TGTGCCAGCAGTTCACAGGGAGGGCAGCCCCAGCATTTT.

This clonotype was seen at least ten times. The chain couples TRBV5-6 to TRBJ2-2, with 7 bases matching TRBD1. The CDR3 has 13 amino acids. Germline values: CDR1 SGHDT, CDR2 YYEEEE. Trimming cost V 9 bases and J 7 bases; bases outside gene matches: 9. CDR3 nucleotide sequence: TGTGCCACCCAGGGGGTGATGGACGGGGAGCTGTTTTTT. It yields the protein CATQGVMDGELFF.

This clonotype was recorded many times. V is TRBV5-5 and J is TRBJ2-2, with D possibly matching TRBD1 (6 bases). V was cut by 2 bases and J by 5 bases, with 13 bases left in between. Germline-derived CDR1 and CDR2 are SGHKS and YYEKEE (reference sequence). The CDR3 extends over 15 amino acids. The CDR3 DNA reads TGTGCCAGCAGCTTACTTCCAGGGGTTACCGGGGAGCTGTTTTTT. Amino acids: CASSLLPGVTGELFF.

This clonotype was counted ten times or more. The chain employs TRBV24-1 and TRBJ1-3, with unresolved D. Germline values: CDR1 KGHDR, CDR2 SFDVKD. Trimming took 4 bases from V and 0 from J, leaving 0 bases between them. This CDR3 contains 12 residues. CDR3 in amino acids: CATSDSGNTIYF. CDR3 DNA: TGTGCCACCAGTGACTCTGGAAACACCATATATTTT.

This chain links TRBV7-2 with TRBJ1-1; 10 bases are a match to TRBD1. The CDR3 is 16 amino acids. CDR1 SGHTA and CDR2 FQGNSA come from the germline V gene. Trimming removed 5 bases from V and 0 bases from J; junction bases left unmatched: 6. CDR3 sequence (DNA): TGTGCCAGCAGCCGCACCGGGACAGGGGTGAACACTGAAGCTTTCTTT. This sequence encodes CASSRTGTGVNTEAFF.

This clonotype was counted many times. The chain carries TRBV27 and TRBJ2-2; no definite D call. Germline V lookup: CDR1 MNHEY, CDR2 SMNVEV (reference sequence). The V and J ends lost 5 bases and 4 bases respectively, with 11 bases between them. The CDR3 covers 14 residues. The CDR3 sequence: CASSGGFSTGELFF. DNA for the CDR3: TGTGCCAGCAGTGGCGGCTTTAGCACCGGGGAGCTGTTTTTT.

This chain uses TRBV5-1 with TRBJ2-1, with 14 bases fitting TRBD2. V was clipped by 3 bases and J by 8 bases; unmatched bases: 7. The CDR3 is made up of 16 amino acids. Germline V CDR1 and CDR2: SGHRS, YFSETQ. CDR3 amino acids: CASSSGLAGARDEQFF. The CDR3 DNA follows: TGCGCCAGCAGCTCGGGACTAGCGGGAGCCCGAGATGAGCAGTTCTTC.

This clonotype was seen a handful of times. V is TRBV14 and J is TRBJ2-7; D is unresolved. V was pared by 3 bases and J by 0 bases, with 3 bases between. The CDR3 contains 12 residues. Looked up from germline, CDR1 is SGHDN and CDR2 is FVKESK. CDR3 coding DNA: TGTGCCAGCAGCCAGAGCTCCTACGAGCAGTACTTC. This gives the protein CASSQSSYEQYF.

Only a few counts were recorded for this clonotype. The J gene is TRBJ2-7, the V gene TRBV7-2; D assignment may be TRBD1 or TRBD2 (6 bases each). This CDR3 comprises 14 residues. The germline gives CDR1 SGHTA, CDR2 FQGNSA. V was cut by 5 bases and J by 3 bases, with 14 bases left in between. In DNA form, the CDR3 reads TGTGCCAGCAGCGGGCGGGGCAGGGGCTACGAGCAGTACTTC. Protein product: CASSGRGRGYEQYF.

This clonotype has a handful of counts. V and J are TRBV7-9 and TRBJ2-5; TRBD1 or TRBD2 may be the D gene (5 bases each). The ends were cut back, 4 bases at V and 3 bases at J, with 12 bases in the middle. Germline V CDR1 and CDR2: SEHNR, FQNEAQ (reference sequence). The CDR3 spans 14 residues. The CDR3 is CASSSRQGEETQYF. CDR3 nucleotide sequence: TGTGCCAGCAGCTCCCGTCAGGGAGAAGAGACCCAGTACTTC.

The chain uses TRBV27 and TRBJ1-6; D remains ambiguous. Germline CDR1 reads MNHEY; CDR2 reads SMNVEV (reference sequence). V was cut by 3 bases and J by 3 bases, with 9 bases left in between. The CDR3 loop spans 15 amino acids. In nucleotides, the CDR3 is TGTGCCAGCAGTTTTCGCCCGGACTATAATTCACCCCTCCACTTT. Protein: CASSFRPDYNSPLHF.

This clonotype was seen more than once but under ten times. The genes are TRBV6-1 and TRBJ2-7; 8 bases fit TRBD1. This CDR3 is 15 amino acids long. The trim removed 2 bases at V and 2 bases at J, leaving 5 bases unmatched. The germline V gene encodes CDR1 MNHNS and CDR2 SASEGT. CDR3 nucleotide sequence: TGTGCCAGCAGTGAAATCAGGGGGCTAGCCTACGAGCAGTACTTC. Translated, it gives CASSEIRGLAYEQYF.

The CDR3 is CASSQAVAGYSGNTIYF. CDR3 DNA: TGCGCCAGCAGCCAAGCCGTGGCGGGATACTCTGGAAACACCATATATTTT. J is TRBJ1-3 and V is TRBV4-3; no clear D. The CDR3 runs to 17 residues. Trimming pared 1 base from V and 0 bases from J, leaving 13 bases between. Germline V gene data show CDR1 as LGHNA and CDR2 as YSLEER.

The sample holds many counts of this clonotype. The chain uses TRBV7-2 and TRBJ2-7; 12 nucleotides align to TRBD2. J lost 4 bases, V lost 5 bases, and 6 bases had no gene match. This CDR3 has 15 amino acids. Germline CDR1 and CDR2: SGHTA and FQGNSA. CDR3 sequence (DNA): TGTGCCAGCAGCCGGCCTAGCGGGAGGGAATACGAGCAGTACTTC. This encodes CASSRPSGREYEQYF.

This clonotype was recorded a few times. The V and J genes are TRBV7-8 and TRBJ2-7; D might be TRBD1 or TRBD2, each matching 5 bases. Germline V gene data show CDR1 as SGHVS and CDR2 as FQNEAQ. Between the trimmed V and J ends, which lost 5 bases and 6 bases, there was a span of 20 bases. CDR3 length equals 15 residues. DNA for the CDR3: TGTGCCAGCAGCGGGGTCGGGACGAGTCGCTCCGAGCAGTACTTC. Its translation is CASSGVGTSRSEQYF.

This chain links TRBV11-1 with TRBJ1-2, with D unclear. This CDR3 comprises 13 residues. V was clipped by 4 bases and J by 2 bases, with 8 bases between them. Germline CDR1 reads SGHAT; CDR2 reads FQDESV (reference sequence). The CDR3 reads CASSSRLNYGYTF. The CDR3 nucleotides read TGTGCCAGCAGCTCCAGACTAAACTATGGCTACACCTTC.

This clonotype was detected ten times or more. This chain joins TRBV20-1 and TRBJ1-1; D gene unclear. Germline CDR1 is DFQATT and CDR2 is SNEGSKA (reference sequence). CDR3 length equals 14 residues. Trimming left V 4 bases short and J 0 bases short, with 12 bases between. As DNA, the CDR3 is TGCAGTGCTATCAGGACGGCTATGAACACTGAAGCTTTCTTT. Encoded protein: CSAIRTAMNTEAFF.

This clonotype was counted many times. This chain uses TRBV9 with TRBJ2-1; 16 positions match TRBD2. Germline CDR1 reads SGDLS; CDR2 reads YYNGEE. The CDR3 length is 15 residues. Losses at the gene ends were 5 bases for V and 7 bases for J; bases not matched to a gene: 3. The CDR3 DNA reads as TGTGCCAGCAGAGGGACTAGCGGGAGGGAAAATGAGCAGTTCTTC. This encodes CASRGTSGRENEQFF.

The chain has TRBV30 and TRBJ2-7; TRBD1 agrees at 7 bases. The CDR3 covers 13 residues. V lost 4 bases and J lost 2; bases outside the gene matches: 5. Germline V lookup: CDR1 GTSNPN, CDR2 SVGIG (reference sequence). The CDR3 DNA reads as TGTGCCTGGAACCGGGACAGTGCCTACGAGCAGTACTTC. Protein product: CAWNRDSAYEQYF.

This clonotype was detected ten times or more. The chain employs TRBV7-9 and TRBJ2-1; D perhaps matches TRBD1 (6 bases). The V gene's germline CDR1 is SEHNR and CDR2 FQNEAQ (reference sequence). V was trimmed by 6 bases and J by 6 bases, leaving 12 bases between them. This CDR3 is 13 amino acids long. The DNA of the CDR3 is TGTGCCAGCAGTCCCGGGACATTCAATGAGCAGTTCTTC. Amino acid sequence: CASSPGTFNEQFF.

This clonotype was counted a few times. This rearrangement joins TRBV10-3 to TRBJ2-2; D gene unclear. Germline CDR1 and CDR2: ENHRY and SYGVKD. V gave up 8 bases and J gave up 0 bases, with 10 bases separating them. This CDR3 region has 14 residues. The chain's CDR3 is CAIGLTSNTGELFF. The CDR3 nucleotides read TGTGCCATCGGCTTAACTTCGAACACCGGGGAGCTGTTTTTT.

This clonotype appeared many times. The CDR3, as DNA: TGTGCCAGCAGTGAAACGGGAGTAATTTGGGAGACCCAGTACTTC. As protein: CASSETGVIWETQYF. The V call is TRBV2, the J call TRBJ2-5; a possible D gene is TRBD2 (6 bases). V gave up 2 bases and J gave up 5 bases, with 15 bases separating them. Germline assignment: CDR1 SNHLY and CDR2 FYNNEI. The CDR3 consists of 15 residues.